This T cell receptor beta chain was recovered during a study of sequential checkpoint blockade in melanoma. Study-level information: TCRbeta immunosequencing was performed on DNA from roughly 99 pretreatment melanoma tumor samples.

General study findings and limits: Pretreatment TIL clonality tracked with response in the nivolumab-first arm.

Trimming left V 0 bases short and J 0 bases short, with 17 bases between. This CDR3 has 18 residues. Per the germline V gene, CDR1 is MNHGY and CDR2 is SAAAGT. Treatment given: randomized to nivolumab then ipilimumab (arm A) or the reverse (arm B). This clone is medium-sized. Its specificity is not known. Clones were sequenced by immunoSEQ multiplex PCR, and TCRdb holds only the in-frame ones, with some missing. The data contain more than 2,000 clones, roughly 23% of them seen just once; the ten biggest clones take up roughly 14%. V usage is TRBV6-8 and J usage is TRBJ1-1, with a tentative D call TRBD1 (6 bases). This specimen consisted of tumor tissue (inferred from file names), obtained from a patient given nivolumab and ipilimumab in sequence. The TCR was taken from a human donor with melanoma. CDR3 in amino acids: CASSYSISGQLMNTEAFF. CDR3 DNA sequence: TGTGCCAGCAGTTACTCGATATCTGGACAGCTGATGAACACTGAAGCTTTCTTT.